This T cell receptor beta chain comes out of a study of blood T cell repertoires in COVID-19. With 0 bases removed from V and 1 base from J, the gap between germline ends came to 5 bases. Germline values: CDR1 SGHAT, CDR2 FQNNGV. The CDR3 runs to 14 residues. The protocol was immunoSEQ multiplex PCR, while the TCRdb copy is restricted to in-frame clones and leaves out a portion. In the table there are under 250,000 clones, 85% to 90% of which are singletons. This clone occurred a few times. Other DNA sequences in this sample translate to the same CDR3. The source is a woman aged 70 to 79 with active or convalescent COVID-19. The V and J genes are TRBV11-2 and TRBJ2-3; D call uncertain. Sequenced material: peripheral blood. CDR3 loop: CASSLDRGTDTQYF. The CDR3 nucleotides read TGTGCCAGCAGCTTAGACCGGGGCACAGATACGCAGTATTTT.